The 32 T cell receptor beta chains reported below all come from one sample, sequenced in a study of sequential checkpoint blockade in melanoma. Clones were sequenced by immunoSEQ multiplex PCR, and TCRdb holds only the in-frame ones, with some missing. The sample consists of fewer than 30,000 clones, approximately 80% of them appearing once. Treatment described: randomized to nivolumab then ipilimumab (arm A) or the reverse (arm B). This material consisted of CD8+ T cells sorted from blood (inferred from file names), taken from a patient given nivolumab and ipilimumab in sequence. Source of these receptors: a human donor with melanoma.

The chain carries TRBV11-2 and TRBJ2-1, with unresolved D. Trimming removed 3 bases from V and 9 bases from J, with 3 bases in between. The length of the CDR3 is 10 residues. From germline, CDR1 is SGHAT and CDR2 FQNNGV. CDR3 nucleotide sequence: TGTGCCAGCAGCTTCGGTGAGCAGTTCTTC. Translating it yields CASSFGEQFF.

The rearrangement uses TRBV4-3 and TRBJ2-5; 7 bases fit TRBD1. Germline CDR1 LGHNA, CDR2 YSLEER. Trimming cost V 2 bases and J 0 bases; bases outside gene matches: 3. The CDR3 consists of 15 residues. In nucleotides, the CDR3 is TGCGCCAGCAGCCAAAAACAGGGGTACCAAGAGACCCAGTACTTC. It specifies CASSQKQGYQETQYF.

The chain links TRBV19 to TRBJ1-1; D not resolved. V gave up 5 bases and J gave up 1 base, with 11 bases separating them. The V gene's germline CDR1 is LNHDA and CDR2 SQIVND (reference sequence). CDR3 length: 14 residues. CDR3 in amino acids: CASSPTAENTEAFF. The CDR3, as DNA: TGTGCCAGTAGTCCAACAGCAGAGAACACTGAAGCTTTCTTT.

This clone was seen more than once but under ten times. The gene calls are TRBV6-5 and TRBJ2-3, with 7 nucleotides matching TRBD2. The germline V gene encodes CDR1 MNHEY and CDR2 SVGAGI. The CDR3 runs to 13 residues. V shed 0 bases and J 6 bases; nucleotides not matched to a gene: 0. The CDR3 region has the DNA TGTGCCAGCAGTTACTCGGGGGGGGATACGCAGTATTTT. Protein: CASSYSGGDTQYF.

This chain uses TRBV19 with TRBJ2-2; D unresolved. Germline loops: CDR1 LNHDA, CDR2 SQIVND (reference sequence). V shed 5 bases and J shed 1 base, with 8 bases lying between them. This CDR3 comprises 14 residues. The CDR3 DNA follows: TGTGCCAGTAGTGTAGGAGAGAACACCGGGGAGCTGTTTTTT. Protein: CASSVGENTGELFF.

The chain joins TRBV5-6 to TRBJ2-1; the D is unclear. Germline CDR1 is SGHDT and CDR2 is YYEEEE. The germline V and J ends were trimmed by 1 base and 9 bases, with 8 bases remaining between them. CDR3 length equals 12 residues. The CDR3 region has the DNA TGTGCCAGCAGCTTGCCAGGAACTGAGCAGTTCTTC. Protein: CASSLPGTEQFF.

This clone came up a few times. This CDR3 reads CASSGDSFSYEQYF. In nucleotides, the CDR3 is TGTGCCAGCAGCGGGGACAGTTTCTCCTACGAGCAGTACTTC. V and J are TRBV4-2 and TRBJ2-7, with 7 bases fitting TRBD1. There are 14 residues in the CDR3. V lost 5 bases, J lost 0 bases, and 4 bases stayed unmatched. Germline CDR1 LGHNA, CDR2 YNFKEQ.

This rearrangement joins TRBV7-6 to TRBJ2-5, with 12 bases aligning to TRBD1. The CDR3 is 16 amino acids. Germline V gene sequence: CDR1 SGHVS, CDR2 FNYEAQ. V lost 5 bases to trimming and J lost 1 base; unmatched junction nucleotides: 5. The CDR3 nucleotides are TGTGCCAGCAGCGGCGGGACAGGGGGCGGCCAAGAGACCCAGTACTTC. Translating gives CASSGGTGGGQETQYF.

The sample holds a few counts of this clone. The chain has TRBV7-2 and TRBJ2-1; a possible D gene is TRBD2 (5 bases). The V and J ends lost 5 bases and 9 bases respectively, with 14 bases between them. The CDR3 consists of 13 residues. CDR1 is SGHTA and CDR2 is FQGNSA in the germline V gene. In DNA, the CDR3 is TGTGCCAGCAGCCCCGGACTGGAGATTGAGCAGTTCTTC. Translation: CASSPGLEIEQFF.

DNA for the CDR3: TGTGCCAGCAGCTTATACAGGGGGCGTAACGCCTACGAGCAGTACTTC. Amino acid sequence: CASSLYRGRNAYEQYF. V and J are TRBV7-6 and TRBJ2-7, with TRBD1 matching over 9 bases. Trimming at V came to 2 bases and at J to 2 bases, leaving 7 bases not matched to a gene. From germline, CDR1 is SGHVS and CDR2 FNYEAQ. This CDR3 is 16 amino acids long.

The rearrangement joins TRBV29-1 to TRBJ2-1, with TRBD1 matching over 9 bases. Per germline, CDR1 SQVTM and CDR2 ANQGSEA. There are 13 residues in the CDR3. The V segment lost 6 bases and the J segment 10 bases; nucleotides outside the gene matches: 10. CDR3 sequence (DNA): TGCAGCGTCGTAGGACAGGGGCCCCAGGAGCAGTTCTTC. It is translated as CSVVGQGPQEQFF.

This clone was seen more than once but under ten times. The chain links TRBV11-1 to TRBJ2-7; 9 nucleotides line up with TRBD2. The CDR3 is 15 amino acids. V dropped 6 bases and J dropped 2; count of bases not matched to a gene: 8. Germline loops: CDR1 SGHAT, CDR2 FQDESV (reference sequence). CDR3 amino acids: CASSSGGLLTYEQYF. The CDR3 DNA reads as TGTGCCAGCAGTAGCGGGGGATTACTTACCTACGAGCAGTACTTC.

This clone was seen a few times. This sequence joins TRBV5-5 and TRBJ1-3; D gene ambiguous. In germline, CDR1 is SGHKS, CDR2 YYEKEE (reference sequence). The CDR3 contains 15 residues. Trimming took 0 bases from V and 0 from J, leaving 7 bases between them. CDR3 residues: CASSLGRNSGNTIYF. DNA for the CDR3: TGTGCCAGCAGCTTGGGGCGGAACTCTGGAAACACCATATATTTT.

A single count supports this clone. The chain is built from TRBV5-1 and TRBJ1-3; D gene ambiguous. CDR1 and CDR2 (germline): SGHRS, YFSETQ. V gave up 2 bases and J gave up 0 bases, with 6 bases separating them. The CDR3 totals 14 residues. CDR3 DNA sequence: TGCGCCAGCAGCTTCGGTATCTCTGGAAACACCATATATTTT. Encoded protein: CASSFGISGNTIYF. The full variable domain, its missing parts supplied by reference TRBV5-1 and TRBJ1-3, is KAGVTQTPRYLIKTRGQQVTLSCSPISGHRSVSWYQQTPGQGLQFLFEYFSETQRNKGNFPGRFSGRQFSNSRSEMNVSTLELGDSALYLCASSFGISGNTIYFGEGSWLTVV.

The J gene is TRBJ1-2, the V gene TRBV27, with TRBD1 matching 9 bases. The V and J ends lost 8 bases and 5 bases, in that order; junction bases with no gene match: 6. Germline CDR1 and CDR2: MNHEY and SMNVEV (reference sequence). There are 13 residues in the CDR3. CDR3 residues: CASSPGTGYGYTF. DNA of the CDR3: TGTGCCAGCTCCCCCGGGACAGGGTATGGCTACACCTTC.

This chain joins TRBV20-1 and TRBJ2-7; 10 bases align to TRBD2. CDR1 and CDR2 (germline): DFQATT, SNEGSKA (reference sequence). There are 11 residues in the CDR3. CDR3: CSATSGYEQYF. The CDR3 DNA sequence: TGCAGCGCGACTAGCGGGTACGAGCAGTACTTC.

V usage is TRBV27 and J usage is TRBJ1-5, with D possibly matching TRBD1 (5 bases). There are 14 residues in the CDR3. The V end lost 3 bases, the J end lost 2 bases, and 8 bases lay between the germline ends. Germline CDR1 MNHEY, CDR2 SMNVEV (reference sequence). The CDR3 coding sequence is TGTGCCAGCAGTTTCACAGGTCGCAATCAGCCCCAGCATTTT. This encodes CASSFTGRNQPQHF.

V gene TRBV10-2 combines with J gene TRBJ2-1; no clear D gene. The germline V gene has CDR1 WSHSY and CDR2 SAAADI. The germline V and J ends were trimmed by 0 bases and 5 bases, with 17 bases remaining between them. The CDR3 consists of 17 residues. The CDR3 DNA is TGCGCCAGCAGTGAGTCGATAATCCCCTGGGCGAACAATGAGCAGTTCTTC. This sequence encodes CASSESIIPWANNEQFF.

There are a few counts of this clone. V is TRBV5-6 and J is TRBJ2-2, with 7 positions matching TRBD1. V dropped 1 base and J dropped 6; count of bases not matched to a gene: 18. The V gene's germline CDR1 is SGHDT and CDR2 YYEEEE. The CDR3 runs to 19 residues. For the CDR3, the DNA is TGTGCCAGCAGCTTGTTTTCCTCGACAGGGAGAGGTTTTGCCGGGGAGCTGTTTTTT. Translated, it gives CASSLFSSTGRGFAGELFF.

The genes are TRBV1 and TRBJ2-3; TRBD2, the table's D call, lacks a check against the DNA. TRBV1 is a pseudogene. CDR3 length: 16 residues. The CDR3 region has the DNA TGCACCAGCAGCACCCGGACTAGCGGGGGGTCCTATACGCAGTATTTT. Amino acids: CTSSTRTSGGSYTQYF.

This sequence joins TRBV4-2 and TRBJ2-2; the D gene is possibly TRBD2 (5 bases). This CDR3 region has 16 residues. Germline values: CDR1 LGHNA, CDR2 YNFKEQ. V lost 4 bases and J lost 3, with 15 bases in between. CDR3 residues: CASSPSAGSDTGELFF. CDR3 DNA: TGTGCCAGCAGCCCCAGTGCGGGTTCGGACACCGGGGAGCTGTTTTTT.

J is TRBJ2-1 and V is TRBV28; D unresolved. The germline V gene encodes CDR1 MDHEN and CDR2 SYDVKM. This CDR3 contains 14 residues. V dropped 6 bases and J dropped 4 bases, with 13 bases sitting between them. The CDR3 DNA reads as TGTGCCAGCAGACGTCGGCTAGATTACAATGAGCAGTTCTTC. Encoded protein: CASRRRLDYNEQFF. The whole variable domain, remainder taken from reference TRBV28 and TRBJ2-1, is DVKVTQSSRYLVKRTGEKVFLECVQDMDHENMFWYRQDPGLGLRLIYFSYDVKMKEKGDIPEGYSVSREKKERFSLILESASTNQTSMYLCASRRRLDYNEQFFGPGTRLTVL.

V usage is TRBV9 and J usage is TRBJ2-7, with a weak D call TRBD1 (6 bases). This CDR3 spans 10 amino acids. Trimming took 10 bases from V and 4 from J, leaving 9 bases between them. Germline V gene lookup returns CDR1 SGDLS and CDR2 YYNGEE. The CDR3 loop reads CALRGYEQYF. The CDR3 nucleotides read TGTGCCCTAAGGGGGTACGAGCAGTACTTC.

The genes are TRBV30 and TRBJ2-7; no definite D call. V shed 1 base and J shed 2 bases, with 6 bases lying between them. CDR1 is GTSNPN, CDR2 SVGIG, per germline (reference sequence). This CDR3 is 12 amino acids long. The CDR3 bases are TGTGCCTGGAGTGGCGGTACCTACGAGCAGTACTTC. It codes for CAWSGGTYEQYF. Combining the CDR3 with reference TRBV30 and TRBJ2-7 gives the whole variable domain SQTIHQWPATLVQPVGSPLSLECTVEGTSNPNLYWYRQAAGRGLQLLFYSVGIGQISSEVPQNLSASRPQDRQFILSSKKLLLSDSGFYLCAWSGGTYEQYFGPGTRLTVT.

This chain connects TRBV2 to TRBJ2-1; perhaps TRBD1 as D (5 bases). Between the trimmed V and J ends, which lost 2 bases and 3 bases, there was a span of 11 bases. Germline values: CDR1 SNHLY, CDR2 FYNNEI. The length of the CDR3 is 15 residues. The CDR3 reads CASSERVDSYNEQFF. DNA of the CDR3: TGTGCCAGCAGTGAACGAGTTGACAGCTACAATGAGCAGTTCTTC.

This rearrangement joins TRBV6-5 to TRBJ2-1; TRBD2 matches 11 bases. Looked up from germline, CDR1 is MNHEY and CDR2 is SVGAGI. V was clipped by 9 bases and J by 7 bases; unmatched bases: 5. The CDR3 spans 13 residues. CDR3 coding DNA: TGTGCCAGTCATAGCGGGGGGGCTAATGAGCAGTTCTTC. It yields the protein CASHSGGANEQFF.

The CDR3 loop is CASSPGQGGYEQYF. In nucleotides, the CDR3 is TGTGCCAGCAGTCCGGGACAGGGAGGATACGAGCAGTACTTC. This chain connects TRBV28 to TRBJ2-7; 9 bases match TRBD1. Germline V CDR1 and CDR2: MDHEN, SYDVKM. This CDR3 has 14 residues. J lost 4 bases, V lost 5 bases, and 6 bases had no gene match.

This clone was found a few times. CDR3 coding DNA: TGCAGCGTTGAAGTCCCGGGACAGGGGGCCCAGGGGGAGACCCAGTACTTC. Translating it yields CSVEVPGQGAQGETQYF. The chain carries TRBV29-1 and TRBJ2-5; 12 bases are shared with TRBD1. V trimming: 1 base; J trimming: 5 bases; junction bases outside the gene matches: 11. From germline, CDR1 is SQVTM and CDR2 ANQGSEA. The CDR3 loop spans 17 amino acids.

The chain joins TRBV11-2 to TRBJ2-7, with D perhaps TRBD1 (6 bases). Germline V gene sequence: CDR1 SGHAT, CDR2 FQNNGV. The CDR3 runs to 14 residues. The V end was cut by 2 bases, the J end by 4 bases, with 12 bases between. This CDR3 is CASSLSQGVYEQYF. DNA for the CDR3: TGTGCCAGCAGCTTATCACAGGGTGTTTACGAGCAGTACTTC.

J is TRBJ2-5 and V is TRBV6-1; D is perhaps TRBD2 (6 bases). The end of the DNA aligns better with TRBJ2-7, so the J call may be wrong. CDR3 length: 15 residues. From germline, CDR1 is MNHNS and CDR2 SASEGT. The CDR3 reads CASSIDSRESYEQYF. The DNA for the CDR3 is TGTGCCAGCAGTATAGACAGCCGGGAGTCCTACGAGCAGTACTTC.

This clone turned up a few times. In DNA form, the CDR3 reads TGTGCCAGCAGTTACTCGACGGGGGGAGGGAATGAGCAGTTCTTC. It codes for CASSYSTGGGNEQFF. The chain couples TRBV6-5 to TRBJ2-1; TRBD2 matches 7 bases. CDR3 length: 15 residues. Germline values: CDR1 MNHEY, CDR2 SVGAGI. J was trimmed by 7 bases and V by 0 bases; bases with no gene match: 6.

CDR3 DNA sequence: TGTGCCATCGGAGAGGCAGATACGCAGTATTTT. This gives the protein CAIGEADTQYF. The chain uses TRBV27 and TRBJ2-3, with D unclear. Trimming took 10 bases from V and 4 from J, leaving 9 bases between them. This CDR3 contains 11 residues. The germline gives CDR1 MNHEY, CDR2 SMNVEV (reference sequence).